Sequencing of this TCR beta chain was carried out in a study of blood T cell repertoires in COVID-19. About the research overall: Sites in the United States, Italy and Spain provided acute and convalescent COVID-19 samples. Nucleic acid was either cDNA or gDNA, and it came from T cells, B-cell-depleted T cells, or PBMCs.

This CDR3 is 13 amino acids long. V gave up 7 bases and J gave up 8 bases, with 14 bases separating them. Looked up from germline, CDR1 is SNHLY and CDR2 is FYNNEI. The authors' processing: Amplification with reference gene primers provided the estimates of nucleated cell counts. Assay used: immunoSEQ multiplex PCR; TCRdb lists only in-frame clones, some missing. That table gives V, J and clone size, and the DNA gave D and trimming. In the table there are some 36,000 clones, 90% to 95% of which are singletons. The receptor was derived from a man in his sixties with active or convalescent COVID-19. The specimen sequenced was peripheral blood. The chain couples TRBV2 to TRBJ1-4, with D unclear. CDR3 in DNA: TGTGCCAGCATGGTCCCATATGGCGAAAAACTGTTTTTT. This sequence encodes CASMVPYGEKLFF. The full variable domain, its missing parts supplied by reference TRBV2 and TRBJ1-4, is EPEVTQTPSHQVTQMGQEVILRCVPISNHLYFYWYRQILGQKVEFLVSFYNNEISEKSEIFDDQFSVERPDGSNFTLKIRSTKLEDSAMYFCASMVPYGEKLFFGSGTQLSVL.